This T cell receptor (beta chain) was found in a study of CD8+CD57+ T cells in acquired aplastic anemia. Study summary: Yields of DNA that came from sorted CD4+ and CD8+ cells averaged about 3 ug.

TCR beta VDJ and CDR3 profiling used genomic DNA as template. TCRdb reanalysed the reads using MiXCR and keeps one entry per CDR3 protein. The profile shows approximately 270,000 distinct CDR3 sequences, around 60% of them singletons. This clonotype was counted ten times or more. No antigen is known for it. Findings of the study overall: Patients and controls had in common some 30 CD8+ CDR3 sequences. Significance was not reached for CD8+ Simpson's diversity between patients and controls.

CDR1 is MNHEY and CDR2 is SVGEGT in the germline V gene. The ends were cut back, 7 bases at V and 1 base at J, with 10 bases in the middle. This CDR3 comprises 13 residues. The sequence came from a human donor with severe aplastic anemia or a healthy control (not recorded which). The rearrangement links TRBV6-2 or TRBV6-3 to TRBJ1-2; D perhaps matches TRBD1 (5 bases). The sample consisted of sorted CD4+, CD8+, or CD8+CD57+ T cells (not recorded which) from PBMCs. The CDR3 DNA is TGTGCCAGCAAAACGACAGATAACTATGGCTACACCTTC. Translating it yields CASKTTDNYGYTF.